This T cell receptor (beta chain) emerged from a study of T cell repertoires in cytomegalovirus infection (dated by TCRdb to the late 2010s). About the full investigation: Because public TCR beta signatures pointed to carriage of CMV infection together with the matching HLA type, the HLA type of each donor mattered for the analysis.

This clonotype was counted only a few times. Its antigen target is currently unknown. Per-base qualities were not stored, and no clone one base away is much larger. What the study reported, not specific to this receptor: The ex vivo response was dominated by HLA-C-restricted CMV-specific TCR beta clonotypes, which also provided the single most frequent clonotype in two of eight donors. In both this cohort and an independent cohort of a few hundred donors, the cumulative frequency of public TCR beta family members distinguished carriers of CMV infection plus the relevant HLA type.

The sequencing machine was an Illumina HiSeq 1500. TCRdb trimmed public reads at Q25 via fastp, called clones via MiXCR and kept in-frame beta chains. A single entry per CDR3 protein holds the most common genes and DNA from its merged rows. This sample holds around 530,000 distinct CDR3 sequences; more than 15% were observed only once. Jointly, the top ten make up about 24% of the sample. The germline V gene (reference sequence) sets CDR1 to DFQATT and CDR2 to SNEGSKA. From the cysteine up to the phenylalanine, the CDR3 has a length of 17 residues. Solely the CDR3 DNA is kept, with 51 bases framed from the first base. A distance of 18 bases separates the germline ends of V and J, which lose 3 bases and 0 bases respectively.

The origin of this receptor is a human donor in good health (CMV status not recorded). Some clones in this sample may be carry-over from other donors' samples. Sequencing was done on a sample of CD8+ T cells from PBMCs. The rearranged chain carries TRBV20-1 and TRBJ2-1; the D gene lacks a confident call. The nucleotides read TGCAGTGCTAGTCTTGAATTTGTGAGAGTCTCCTACAATGAGCAGTTCTTC. Translation gives CSASLEFVRVSYNEQFF.